This T cell receptor (beta chain) was recorded in a study of CD4 T cells in relation to SARS-CoV-2 and coronaviruses. The data were produced by immunoSEQ multiplex PCR, yet TCRdb's version contains in-frame clones alone and is incomplete. The table lists more than 20,000 clones, about 66% of them singletons. Germline V gene sequence: CDR1 SGHVS, CDR2 FNYEAQ. V lost 3 bases, J lost 4 bases, and 12 bases lay in between. The CDR3 contains 14 residues. Study-level findings and limits: In roughly 60% of donors, memory CD4+ clonotypes crossrecognized SARS-CoV-2 and at least one common cold coronavirus spike.

Before the COVID-19 pandemic, during about 2011-2019, CD4+ T cells were taken from unexposed donors. After roughly ten days of culture, CD4+ T cells were isolated. Each well had two million PBMCs in around 5% human AB serum with IL-2. For this clone: Its target is unknown.

The rearrangement uses TRBV7-6 and TRBJ1-1; D unresolved. This receptor was taken from a human donor in good health. Sample: CD4+ T cells from PBMCs, cultured in vitro. The CDR3 spells CASSFGRYSTEAFF. For the CDR3, the DNA is TGTGCCAGCAGCTTCGGACGGTACTCCACTGAAGCTTTCTTT. Complete variable domain (other parts from reference TRBV7-6 and TRBJ1-1): GAGVSQSPRYKVTKRGQDVALRCDPISGHVSLYWYRQALGQGPEFLTYFNYEAQQDKSGLPNDRFSAERPEGSISTLTIQRTEQRDSAMYRCASSFGRYSTEAFFGQGTRLTVV.